This paragraph reports one T cell receptor beta chain. Its antigen is as yet unknown. V lost 2 bases and J lost 4, with 12 bases in between. The V gene's germline CDR1 is KGHSH and CDR2 LQKENI. The CDR3 totals 15 residues. These data belong to a study of T cell responses to AZD1222 COVID-19 vaccine. Assay: immunoSEQ multiplex PCR; the TCRdb copy retains only in-frame clones and omits some. The sample consists of 140,000 to 150,000 clones, about 89% of them appearing once. Findings and limits, study-wide: There were vaccine-associated CD4 TCRs across spike, dominant at 160-218 and 743-854.

The sequence was obtained from an adult who received the MenACWY meningococcal vaccine as a control. The material was peripheral blood, obtained 28 days after the second dose of the MenACWY control vaccine. The V and J genes are TRBV18 and TRBJ1-5, with D unclear. The CDR3 sequence is CASSPLDANNQPQHF. Here the CDR3 DNA reads TGTGCCAGCTCACCATTAGACGCCAATAATCAGCCCCAGCATTTT.